This T cell receptor beta chain was observed in a study of T cells in localized non-small cell lung cancer (TCRdb year 2020). At the level of the whole study: The study examined T cell repertoires in 200 to 300 patients with early-stage NSCLC and compared tumors with uninvolved tumor-adjacent lungs. All 240 or so NSCLC patients in the cohort were treatment-naive and had localized lung tumors that were resected. A mean age of about 66 years was recorded for the NSCLC patients, of whom roughly 130 were male and over 100 were female.

This clone was recorded once. Its cognate antigen has yet to be identified. The sample holds no much larger clone one base away, and base qualities are not on file. The immunoSEQ Assay was used to sequence TCR beta CDR3 regions from DNA. On the study's bioinformatics: To compute T cell density, TCR beta template counts were normalized to usable DNA, which was estimated by amplifying housekeeping genes. Richness was estimated using the preseqR package, with extrapolation to 400,000 templates for PBMC samples and to 120,000 templates for tissue samples. Clonality was defined as one minus Pielou's evenness. Tissue-enriched TCRs were identified by differential abundance testing using productive amino-acid clonotypes, minimum total count 5 and alpha 0.1. The Jaccard Index and the Morisita Overlap Index were used to measure repertoire overlap between compartments. GLIPH grouped TCR beta CDR3s together with public tetramer-defined viral CDR3s, and a viral motif had to include at least three viral sequences and show V-gene enrichment. TCRdb provides this immuneACCESS table in a form limited to in-frame rearrangements. Some clones are lacking; in checked studies, under half of them reflect an unresolved V gene, and why the rest are absent is not known. The V and J calls and clone size were taken over from that table, and D and trimming were inferred from the DNA. The sample table contains approximately 29,000 clones; only one count was recorded for around 82% of them. The top ten constitute around 5.3% of the sample.

At diagnosis, peripheral blood, uninvolved tumor-adjacent lung and tumor were collected and stored as a combination of fresh-frozen and FFPE material. For TCR repertoire profiling, blood samples were analyzed in the form of peripheral blood mononuclear cells. Summary of the overall study and its limitations: Longer overall survival was associated with higher blood T cell density, whereas shorter survival was associated with higher adjacent-lung clonality. Because the study design was exploratory, TCR variables were selected using unadjusted p-values without false-discovery rate correction. Uninvolved tumor-adjacent lung showed the highest T cell clonality, higher than tumor, which suggests more focused antigenic responses in the uninvolved tumor-adjacent lung. Of the top 100 tumor clones, a median of about 53 were detected in paired uninvolved adjacent lung; roughly 29 were also among that lung's top 100. Multi-region tumor sequencing was not performed, so intratumor heterogeneity could not be excluded.

Sequences SGHAT (CDR1) and FQNNGV (CDR2) are obtained from the germline V gene. The CDR3 covers 17 residues, taking in both the cysteine and the phenylalanine. Here the CDR3 DNA is all that survives: 51 bases in frame from base 1. The junction shows trimming of 4 bases on V and 0 bases on J, and the gene matches do not reach 10 bases of it. This sample comprised peripheral blood mononuclear cells, obtained before any cancer treatment. The receptor comes from a man between 35 and 75 years old with stage III lung adenocarcinoma. The chain uses TRBV11-2 and TRBJ1-2, with 8 bases matching TRBD1. The CDR3 protein is CASSSSTGARANYGYTF. The nucleotide sequence reads as follows: TGTGCCAGCAGCTCATCGACAGGGGCAAGAGCTAACTATGGCTACACCTTC.